Given below is one TCR beta chain in context. Profiled with immunoSEQ multiplex PCR; TCRdb holds only in-frame clones, not every one. The table records around 9,000 clones, approximately 30% of them present only once. Co-plating was performed using about 200,000 CFSE-labeled responder cells and about 200,000 irradiated, violet-dye-labeled stimulator cells. The sample comes from a study of graft-versus-host responses after intestinal transplantation. Turning to the study itself: Each of the recipients got a multivisceral, liver-intestinal, or isolated intestinal transplant. Study observations and caveats: Early post-transplant declines in HvG were associated with peak levels of circulating GvH clones. Recipient marrow held GvH clones, some first seen in ileum or blood.

The starting material was alloreactive CD8+ T cells from a mixed lymphocyte reaction culture, obtained before transplantation. Documented subset: CFSE-low proliferating T cells sorted from approximately 6-day pre-transplant mixed lymphocyte reaction (GvH or HvG direction). The sequence came from a human patient who was an organ donor for intestinal transplantation.

CDR3 sequence (DNA): TGTGCCAGCAGAGACAACAGGAGATACAGGGGCTACACCTTC. Protein: CASRDNRRYRGYTF. The V gene is TRBV2, the J gene TRBJ1-2, with D possibly matching TRBD1 (5 bases). This CDR3 has 14 amino acids. Trimming shortened V by 6 bases and J by 8 bases, and 19 bases separated the two germline ends. From germline, CDR1 is SNHLY and CDR2 FYNNEI. Full variable domain (outside the CDR3, taken from reference TRBV2 and TRBJ1-2): EPEVTQTPSHQVTQMGQEVILRCVPISNHLYFYWYRQILGQKVEFLVSFYNNEISEKSEIFDDQFSVERPDGSNFTLKIRSTKLEDSAMYFCASRDNRRYRGYTFGSGTRLTVV.